This is a list of T cell receptor beta chains from one sample in a study of blood T cell repertoires in COVID-19. Method: immunoSEQ multiplex PCR; TCRdb's copy keeps in-frame clones and lacks some. This sample has 60,000 to 65,000 clones, with about nine tenths found just once. The specimen sequenced was peripheral blood. The receptors shown here come from an elderly woman with active COVID-19. Both conserved end residues are part of each CDR3. D genes are given only for firm matches. Some rows mark clone size as missing; the rest say once, few, many or name a class of expanded clone.

clone size: -; D gene: -; V gene: TRBV10-3; J gene: TRBJ2-5; CDR3 DNA: TGTGCCATCAGTGAGACCCGCGGAGAGACCCAGTACTTC; CDR3 protein: CAISETRGETQYF
clone size: -; D gene: TRBD2; V gene: TRBV7-9; J gene: TRBJ2-5; CDR3 DNA: TGTGCCAGCACCAGCGGGGGATTGGGGGGAGAGACCCAGTACTTC; CDR3 protein: CASTSGGLGGETQYF
clone size: -; D gene: -; V gene: TRBV5-1; J gene: TRBJ2-1; CDR3 DNA: TGCGCCAGCAGCGCCATACGGGACTCATCCTACAATGAGCAGTTCTTC; CDR3 protein: CASSAIRDSSYNEQFF
clone size: -; D gene: TRBD1; V gene: TRBV28; J gene: TRBJ2-7; CDR3 DNA: TGTGCCAGCAGTCCCGGGACAGGGATTCACGAGCAGTACTTC; CDR3 protein: CASSPGTGIHEQYF
clone size: few; D gene: -; V gene: TRBV2; J gene: TRBJ1-1; CDR3 DNA: TGTGCCAGCAGTGGGGAGGGAGGAACTGAAGCTTTCTTT; CDR3 protein: CASSGEGGTEAFF
clone size: -; D gene: TRBD2; V gene: TRBV28; J gene: TRBJ2-5; CDR3 DNA: TGTGCCAGCAGTTCATGGACTAGCGGGGGTTGGGAAGAGACCCAGTACTTC; CDR3 protein: CASSSWTSGGWEETQYF
clone size: -; D gene: -; V gene: TRBV13; J gene: TRBJ2-1; CDR3 DNA: TGTGCCAGCAGCCTCCGGTATGGGCTAGCCCATGAGCAGTTCTTC; CDR3 protein: CASSLRYGLAHEQFF
clone size: -; D gene: -; V gene: TRBV3-1/TRBV3-2; J gene: TRBJ2-3; CDR3 DNA: TGTGCCAGCAGCCCGACATCGGCTAGCACAGATACGCAGTATTTT; CDR3 protein: CASSPTSASTDTQYF
clone size: once; D gene: -; V gene: TRBV28; J gene: TRBJ2-2; CDR3 DNA: TGTGCCAGCAGTCCGCCCGGGGCCACAGGGAGCGGGGAGCTGTTTTTT; CDR3 protein: CASSPPGATGSGELFF
clone size: -; D gene: TRBD2; V gene: TRBV5-1; J gene: TRBJ2-2; CDR3 DNA: TGCGCCAGCAGCTCCTACAGCGGGGGGGCCCGCACCGGGGAGCTGTTTTTT; CDR3 protein: CASSSYSGGARTGELFF
clone size: once; D gene: -; V gene: TRBV7-9; J gene: TRBJ2-2; CDR3 DNA: TGTGCCAGCAGACGAGGAGCGGGCACCGGGGAGCTGTTTTTT; CDR3 protein: CASRRGAGTGELFF
clone size: -; D gene: -; V gene: TRBV3-1/TRBV3-2; J gene: TRBJ1-2; CDR3 DNA: TGTGCCAGCAGCCTCAGCGGGACGAGCGGGTATGGCTACACCTTC; CDR3 protein: CASSLSGTSGYGYTF
clone size: few; D gene: -; V gene: TRBV5-6; J gene: TRBJ1-2; CDR3 DNA: TGTGCCAGCAGCTTGGTTTGGTCAGCGAACTATGGCTACACCTTC; CDR3 protein: CASSLVWSANYGYTF
clone size: -; D gene: TRBD2; V gene: TRBV24-1; J gene: TRBJ2-7; CDR3 DNA: TGTGCCACCAGTGATCCCGGGACTAGCGGGACCGAGCAGTACTTC; CDR3 protein: CATSDPGTSGTEQYF
clone size: once; D gene: -; V gene: TRBV28; J gene: TRBJ1-4; CDR3 DNA: TGTGCCAGCAGTAGGACAGAAACTGCAACTAATGAAAAACTGTTTTTT; CDR3 protein: CASSRTETATNEKLFF
clone size: -; D gene: -; V gene: TRBV7-2; J gene: TRBJ1-6; CDR3 DNA: TGTGCCAGCAGGACTGGTTCAACGGGCTCCTATAATTCACCCCTCCACTTT; CDR3 protein: CASRTGSTGSYNSPLHF
clone size: -; D gene: -; V gene: TRBV3-1/TRBV3-2; J gene: TRBJ2-5; CDR3 DNA: TGTGCCAGCAGCCAGGGGCCCGGCCAGACCCAGTACTTC; CDR3 protein: CASSQGPGQTQYF
clone size: once; D gene: -; V gene: TRBV5-4; J gene: TRBJ2-1; CDR3 DNA: TGTGCCAGCAGCCCGGCGAGGGAGGTCGATGAGCAGTTCTTC; CDR3 protein: CASSPAREVDEQFF
clone size: -; D gene: TRBD2; V gene: TRBV29-1; J gene: TRBJ2-1; CDR3 DNA: TGCAGCGTTGAGTGGACTAGCGTCTACAATGAGCAGTTCTTC; CDR3 protein: CSVEWTSVYNEQFF
clone size: -; D gene: TRBD1; V gene: TRBV18; J gene: TRBJ2-1; CDR3 DNA: TGTGCCAGCTCACGTACCGGGACAGGTTCCAACAATGAGCAGTTCTTC; CDR3 protein: CASSRTGTGSNNEQFF
clone size: -; D gene: -; V gene: TRBV18; J gene: TRBJ1-4; CDR3 DNA: TGTGCCAGCTCCCTAACCACAGCAACTAATGAAAAACTGTTTTTT; CDR3 protein: CASSLTTATNEKLFF
clone size: -; D gene: TRBD2; V gene: TRBV19; J gene: TRBJ2-5; CDR3 DNA: TGTGCCAGTAGTGTGGGGACTAGCGGCGATTCGGAGACCCAGTACTTC; CDR3 protein: CASSVGTSGDSETQYF
clone size: -; D gene: TRBD1; V gene: TRBV28; J gene: TRBJ2-3; CDR3 DNA: TGTGCCAGCAATATACCGGGACAGGGTCTTCCAGATACGCAGTATTTT; CDR3 protein: CASNIPGQGLPDTQYF
clone size: -; D gene: -; V gene: TRBV3-1/TRBV3-2; J gene: TRBJ2-5; CDR3 DNA: TGTGCCAGCAGCCAAGATCTCATTACGGTAACCCAAGAGACCCAGTACTTC; CDR3 protein: CASSQDLITVTQETQYF
clone size: -; D gene: -; V gene: TRBV5-4; J gene: TRBJ1-3; CDR3 DNA: TGTGCCAGCAGCTTGCGAGACACCATATATTTT; CDR3 protein: CASSLRDTIYF
clone size: -; D gene: TRBD1; V gene: TRBV19; J gene: TRBJ2-1; CDR3 DNA: TGTGCCAGTAGTGTAAACAGGGGGAGTGAGCAGTTCTTC; CDR3 protein: CASSVNRGSEQFF
clone size: -; D gene: TRBD1; V gene: TRBV15; J gene: TRBJ2-2; CDR3 DNA: TGTGCCACCAGCAGATACGGACAGGTCGGGGAGCTGTTTTTT; CDR3 protein: CATSRYGQVGELFF
clone size: -; D gene: -; V gene: TRBV5-1; J gene: TRBJ2-7; CDR3 DNA: TGCGCCAGCAGCTTGGGGGCAGGGGTCAGCTACGAGCAGTACTTC; CDR3 protein: CASSLGAGVSYEQYF
clone size: -; D gene: TRBD1; V gene: TRBV6-5; J gene: TRBJ1-6; CDR3 DNA: TGTGCCAGCAGCTTGACAGGGTCTACTTCACCCCTCCACTTT; CDR3 protein: CASSLTGSTSPLHF
clone size: -; D gene: -; V gene: TRBV5-1; J gene: TRBJ2-7; CDR3 DNA: TGCGCCAGCAGCTTGGACATAACCTACGAGCAGTACTTC; CDR3 protein: CASSLDITYEQYF
clone size: -; D gene: -; V gene: TRBV10-3; J gene: TRBJ2-5; CDR3 DNA: TGTGCCATCAGTGATGTCGGGGGAAAACAAGAGACCCAGTACTTC; CDR3 protein: CAISDVGGKQETQYF
clone size: -; D gene: TRBD1; V gene: TRBV5-1; J gene: TRBJ1-2; CDR3 DNA: TGCGCCAGCAGCGGGACAGGGGCAGGGAACTATGGCTACACCTTC; CDR3 protein: CASSGTGAGNYGYTF
clone size: -; D gene: -; V gene: TRBV2; J gene: TRBJ1-2; CDR3 DNA: TGTGCCAGCAGTGCCCGGAGAGAGGGCTACACCTTC; CDR3 protein: CASSARREGYTF
clone size: -; D gene: TRBD1; V gene: TRBV6-5; J gene: TRBJ1-1; CDR3 DNA: TGTGCCAGCAGGGGACAGTCGAACACTGAAGCTTTCTTT; CDR3 protein: CASRGQSNTEAFF
clone size: -; D gene: TRBD1; V gene: TRBV15; J gene: TRBJ1-2; CDR3 DNA: TGTGCCACCAGCAGAGATCTTAGCAGGGGGCTCGGCTACACCTTC; CDR3 protein: CATSRDLSRGLGYTF
clone size: -; D gene: -; V gene: TRBV5-6; J gene: TRBJ1-3; CDR3 DNA: TGTGCCAGCAGCTTTCGGGGGTCTGCTGGAAACACCATATATTTT; CDR3 protein: CASSFRGSAGNTIYF
clone size: -; D gene: TRBD1; V gene: TRBV4-1; J gene: TRBJ1-4; CDR3 DNA: TGCGCCAGCAGCCAAGGGGACAGGGGGGCCGGAAAACTGTTTTTT; CDR3 protein: CASSQGDRGAGKLFF
clone size: once; D gene: TRBD2; V gene: TRBV3-1/TRBV3-2; J gene: TRBJ2-7; CDR3 DNA: TGTGCCAGCAGCCAAAAGCGGGAGGGCCCCTACGAGCAGTACTTC; CDR3 protein: CASSQKREGPYEQYF
clone size: -; D gene: TRBD1; V gene: TRBV10-2; J gene: TRBJ1-5; CDR3 DNA: TGCGCCAGCAGTGCCGCAGGGGGTCGATGGGGCAATCAGCCCCAGCATTTT; CDR3 protein: CASSAAGGRWGNQPQHF
clone size: -; D gene: TRBD1; V gene: TRBV18; J gene: TRBJ2-1; CDR3 DNA: TGTGCCAGCTCACCACCGACAGGGCCTAGCTCCTACAATGAGCAGTTCTTC; CDR3 protein: CASSPPTGPSSYNEQFF
clone size: -; D gene: -; V gene: TRBV5-8; J gene: TRBJ1-6; CDR3 DNA: TGTGCCAGCAGGCGGGCCGTAACCTATAATTCACCCCTCCACTTT; CDR3 protein: CASRRAVTYNSPLHF
clone size: -; D gene: -; V gene: TRBV2; J gene: TRBJ2-7; CDR3 DNA: TGTGCCAGCCAGGGCCCTAGCTCCTACGAGCAGTACTTC; CDR3 protein: CASQGPSSYEQYF
clone size: -; D gene: -; V gene: TRBV5-6; J gene: TRBJ1-2; CDR3 DNA: TGTGCCAGCAGCTCTACTACCGGGACAACCTATGGCTACACCTTC; CDR3 protein: CASSSTTGTTYGYTF
clone size: -; D gene: -; V gene: TRBV10-3; J gene: TRBJ2-2; CDR3 DNA: TGTGCCATCAGTGAGTCTAGCGGCGTCGCGAACACCGGGGAGCTGTTTTTT; CDR3 protein: CAISESSGVANTGELFF
clone size: -; D gene: TRBD2; V gene: TRBV6-1; J gene: TRBJ2-5; CDR3 DNA: TGTGCCAGCAGTGAATCAAAGACTAGCGGGAGGGTCGAGACCCAGTACTTC; CDR3 protein: CASSESKTSGRVETQYF
clone size: once; D gene: TRBD1; V gene: TRBV5-1; J gene: TRBJ1-4; CDR3 DNA: TGCGCCAGCAGCTTGGGTCCGCAAGGGGGCTCGGGAGAAAAACTGTTTTTT; CDR3 protein: CASSLGPQGGSGEKLFF
clone size: -; D gene: TRBD2; V gene: TRBV5-1; J gene: TRBJ2-1; CDR3 DNA: TGCGCCAGCAGCTTCAGCGGGGGGTCCAATGAGCAGTTCTTC; CDR3 protein: CASSFSGGSNEQFF
clone size: once; D gene: -; V gene: TRBV12-3/TRBV12-4; J gene: TRBJ1-6; CDR3 DNA: TGTGCCAGCAGCCGCGACGGGGAATCACCCCTCCACTTT; CDR3 protein: CASSRDGESPLHF
clone size: -; D gene: TRBD1; V gene: TRBV6-5; J gene: TRBJ1-5; CDR3 DNA: TGTGCCAGCAGTCACGGGACAGGGGGCGGTCAGCCCCAGCATTTT; CDR3 protein: CASSHGTGGGQPQHF
clone size: -; D gene: TRBD2; V gene: TRBV18; J gene: TRBJ2-3; CDR3 DNA: TGTGCCAGCTCATGGACCGGGACTAGCAACACAGATACGCAGTATTTT; CDR3 protein: CASSWTGTSNTDTQYF
clone size: -; D gene: -; V gene: TRBV10-3; J gene: TRBJ1-1; CDR3 DNA: TGTGCCATCAGTGAGGCACTCAGGGTTTACGACACTGAAGCTTTCTTT; CDR3 protein: CAISEALRVYDTEAFF
clone size: -; D gene: TRBD1; V gene: TRBV6-5; J gene: TRBJ1-1; CDR3 DNA: TGTGCCAGCAGTACGGACAGGGGGGACACTGAAGCTTTCTTT; CDR3 protein: CASSTDRGDTEAFF
clone size: -; D gene: TRBD2; V gene: TRBV5-1; J gene: TRBJ2-1; CDR3 DNA: TGCGCCAGCAGCTCGCTGGGACTAGAGGGCGGCAATGAGCAGTTCTTC; CDR3 protein: CASSSLGLEGGNEQFF
clone size: few; D gene: -; V gene: TRBV28; J gene: TRBJ1-1; CDR3 DNA: TGTGCCCAGGGACACGAAGCTTTCTTT; CDR3 protein: CAQGHEAFF
clone size: few; D gene: TRBD1; V gene: TRBV7-9; J gene: TRBJ2-7; CDR3 DNA: TGTGCCAGCAGCTTAGGCAGGACAGGGGACGCCTACGAGCAGTACTTC; CDR3 protein: CASSLGRTGDAYEQYF
clone size: -; D gene: -; V gene: TRBV12-3/TRBV12-4; J gene: TRBJ1-2; CDR3 DNA: TGTGCCAGCAGTTTCGGGGGGCAGGGCTACACCTTC; CDR3 protein: CASSFGGQGYTF
clone size: -; D gene: -; V gene: TRBV27; J gene: TRBJ2-1; CDR3 DNA: TGTGCCAGCAGTTTGACTTCCGTTTCCTACAATGAGCAGTTCTTC; CDR3 protein: CASSLTSVSYNEQFF